The T cell receptor beta chain described here comes from a study of blood T cell repertoires in COVID-19. The CDR3 runs to 15 residues. V lost 2 bases to trimming and J lost 5 bases; unmatched junction nucleotides: 4. Germline-derived CDR1 and CDR2 are LNHDA and SQIVND (reference sequence). Sequencing used immunoSEQ multiplex PCR; TCRdb keeps in-frame clones, though not all of them. The sample carries roughly 160,000 clones, 82% recorded once. This clone showed up just once. The chain uses TRBV19 and TRBJ2-1, with 9 bases that match TRBD1. This receptor was obtained from a woman aged 80 or over with active or convalescent COVID-19. Sample: peripheral blood. In nucleotides, the CDR3 is TGTGCCAGTAGTATAATAAGGACAGGGGACAATGAGCAGTTCTTC. This encodes CASSIIRTGDNEQFF.